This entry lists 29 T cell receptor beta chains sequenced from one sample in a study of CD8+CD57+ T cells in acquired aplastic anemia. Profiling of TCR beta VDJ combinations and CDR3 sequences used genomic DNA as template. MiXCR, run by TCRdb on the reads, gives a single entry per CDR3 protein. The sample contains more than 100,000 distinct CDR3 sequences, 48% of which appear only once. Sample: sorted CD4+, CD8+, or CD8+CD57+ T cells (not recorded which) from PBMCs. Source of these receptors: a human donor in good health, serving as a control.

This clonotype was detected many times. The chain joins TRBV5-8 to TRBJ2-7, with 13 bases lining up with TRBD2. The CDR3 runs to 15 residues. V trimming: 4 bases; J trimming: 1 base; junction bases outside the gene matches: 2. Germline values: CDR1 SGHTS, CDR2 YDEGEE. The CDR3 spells CASSGGLAGSYEQYF. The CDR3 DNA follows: TGTGCCAGCAGCGGGGGACTAGCGGGGTCCTACGAGCAGTACTTC.

The CDR3 region has the DNA TGTGCCATCAGTGGCGGGACAGAGGGCGTGGGTGGCTACACCTTC. Residues: CAISGGTEGVGGYTF. The chain couples TRBV10-3 to TRBJ1-2, with TRBD1 matching over 7 bases. The CDR3 sequence is 15 residues long. The V gene's germline CDR1 is ENHRY and CDR2 SYGVKD. V lost 4 bases, J lost 7 bases, and 12 bases stayed unmatched.

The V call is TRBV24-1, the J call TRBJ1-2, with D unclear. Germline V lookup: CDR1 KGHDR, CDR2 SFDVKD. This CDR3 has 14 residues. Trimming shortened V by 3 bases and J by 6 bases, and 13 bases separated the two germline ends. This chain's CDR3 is CATSDGQLTNGYTF. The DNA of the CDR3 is TGTGCCACCAGTGATGGGCAGTTAACGAATGGCTACACCTTC.

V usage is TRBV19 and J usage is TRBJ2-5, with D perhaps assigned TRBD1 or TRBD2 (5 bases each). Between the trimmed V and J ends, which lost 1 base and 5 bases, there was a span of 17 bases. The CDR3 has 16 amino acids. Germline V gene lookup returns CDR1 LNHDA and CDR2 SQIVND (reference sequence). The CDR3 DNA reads TGTGCCAGTAGTATAGGCGATCAGGGTGGGACGGAGACCCAGTACTTC. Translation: CASSIGDQGGTETQYF.

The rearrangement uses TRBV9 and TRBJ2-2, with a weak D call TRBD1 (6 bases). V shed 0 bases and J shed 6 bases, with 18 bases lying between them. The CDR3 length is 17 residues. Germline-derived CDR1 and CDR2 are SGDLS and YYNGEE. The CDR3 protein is CASSVALGAGEPGELFF. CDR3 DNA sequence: TGTGCCAGCAGCGTAGCCCTGGGGGCAGGGGAACCCGGGGAGCTGTTTTTT.

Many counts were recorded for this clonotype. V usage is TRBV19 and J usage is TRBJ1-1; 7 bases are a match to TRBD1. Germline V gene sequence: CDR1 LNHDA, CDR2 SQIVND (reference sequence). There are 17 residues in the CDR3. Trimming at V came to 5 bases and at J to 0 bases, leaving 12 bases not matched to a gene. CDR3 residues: CASSSHLGQAMNTEAFF. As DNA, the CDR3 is TGTGCCAGTAGTTCTCATCTTGGACAGGCCATGAACACTGAAGCTTTCTTT.

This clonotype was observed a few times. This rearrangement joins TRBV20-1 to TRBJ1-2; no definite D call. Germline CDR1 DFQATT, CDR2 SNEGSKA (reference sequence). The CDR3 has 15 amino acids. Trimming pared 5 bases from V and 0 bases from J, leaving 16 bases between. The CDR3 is CSAPPVLVANYGYTF. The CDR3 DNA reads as TGCAGTGCTCCCCCTGTACTGGTAGCTAACTATGGCTACACCTTC.

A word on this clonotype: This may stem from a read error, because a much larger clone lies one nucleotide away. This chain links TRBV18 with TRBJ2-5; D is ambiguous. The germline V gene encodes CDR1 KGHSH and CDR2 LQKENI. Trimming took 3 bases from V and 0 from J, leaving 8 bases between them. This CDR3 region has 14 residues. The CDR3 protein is CASSPAEYQETQYF. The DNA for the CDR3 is TGTGCCAGCTCACCCGCAGAGTACCAAGAGACCCAGTACTTC.

The CDR3 spells CSAGQGRSNYGYTF. CDR3 coding DNA: TGCAGCGCAGGACAGGGGCGAAGTAACTATGGCTACACCTTC. The rearrangement joins TRBV29-1 to TRBJ1-2; TRBD1 matches 9 bases. CDR3 length equals 14 residues. Germline V lookup: CDR1 SQVTM, CDR2 ANQGSEA. Losses at the gene ends were 7 bases for V and 1 base for J; bases not matched to a gene: 7.

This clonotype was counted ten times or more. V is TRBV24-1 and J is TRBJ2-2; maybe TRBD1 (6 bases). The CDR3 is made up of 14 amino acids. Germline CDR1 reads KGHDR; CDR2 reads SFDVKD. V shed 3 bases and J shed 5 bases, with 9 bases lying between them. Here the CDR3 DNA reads TGTGCCACCAGTGATGCACAGGGAACCGGGGAGCTGTTTTTT. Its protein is CATSDAQGTGELFF.

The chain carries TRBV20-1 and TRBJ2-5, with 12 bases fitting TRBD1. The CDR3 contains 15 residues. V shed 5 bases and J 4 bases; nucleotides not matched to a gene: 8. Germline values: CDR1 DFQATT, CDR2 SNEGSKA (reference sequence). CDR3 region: CSAYGTGGRGETQYF. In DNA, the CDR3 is TGCAGTGCTTATGGGACAGGGGGCCGGGGAGAGACCCAGTACTTC.

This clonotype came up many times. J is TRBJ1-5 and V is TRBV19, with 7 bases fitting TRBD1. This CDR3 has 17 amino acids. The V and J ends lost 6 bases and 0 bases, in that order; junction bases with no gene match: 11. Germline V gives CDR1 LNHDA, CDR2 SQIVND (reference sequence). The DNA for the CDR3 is TGTGCCAGTAGGCGTGGACAGGCGAGCTATAGCAATCAGCCCCAGCATTTT. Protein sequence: CASRRGQASYSNQPQHF.

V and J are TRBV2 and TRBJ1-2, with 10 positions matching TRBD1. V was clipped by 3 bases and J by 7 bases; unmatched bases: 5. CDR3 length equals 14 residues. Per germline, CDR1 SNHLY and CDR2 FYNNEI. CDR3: CASSEGTGVGGYTF. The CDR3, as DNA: TGTGCCAGCAGTGAGGGGACAGGGGTGGGTGGCTACACCTTC.

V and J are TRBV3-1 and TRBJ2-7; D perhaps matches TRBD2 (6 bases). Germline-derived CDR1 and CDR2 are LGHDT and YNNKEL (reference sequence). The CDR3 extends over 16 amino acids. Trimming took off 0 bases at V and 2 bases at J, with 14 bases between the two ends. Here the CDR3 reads CASSQEERRATYEQYF. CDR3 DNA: TGTGCCAGCAGCCAAGAGGAGAGGAGGGCCACCTACGAGCAGTACTTC.

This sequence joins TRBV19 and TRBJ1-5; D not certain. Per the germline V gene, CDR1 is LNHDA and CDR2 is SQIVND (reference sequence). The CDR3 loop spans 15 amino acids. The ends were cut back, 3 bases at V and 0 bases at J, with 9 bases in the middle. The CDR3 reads CASSIDDYSNQPQHF. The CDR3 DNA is TGTGCCAGTAGTATTGACGATTATAGCAATCAGCCCCAGCATTTT.

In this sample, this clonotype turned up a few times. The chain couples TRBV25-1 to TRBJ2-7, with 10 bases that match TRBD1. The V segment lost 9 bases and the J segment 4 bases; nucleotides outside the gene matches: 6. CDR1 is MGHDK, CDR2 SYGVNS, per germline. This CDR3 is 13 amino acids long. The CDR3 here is CARRQGAVYEQYF. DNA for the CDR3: TGTGCCAGGAGACAGGGGGCAGTGTACGAGCAGTACTTC.

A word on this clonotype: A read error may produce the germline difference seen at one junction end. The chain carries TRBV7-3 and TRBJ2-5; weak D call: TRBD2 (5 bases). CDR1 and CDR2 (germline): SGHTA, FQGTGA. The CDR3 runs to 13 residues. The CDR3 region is CASSLTAGETQYF. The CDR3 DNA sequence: TGCGCCAGCAGCCTTACGGCGGGAGAGACCCAGTACTTC. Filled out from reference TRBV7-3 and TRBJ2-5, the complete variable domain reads GAGVSQTPSNKVTEKGKYVELRCDPISGHTALYWYRQSLGQGPEFLIYFQGTGAADDSGLPNDRFFAVRPEGSVSTLKIQRTERGDSAVYLCASSLTAGETQYFGPGTRLLVL.

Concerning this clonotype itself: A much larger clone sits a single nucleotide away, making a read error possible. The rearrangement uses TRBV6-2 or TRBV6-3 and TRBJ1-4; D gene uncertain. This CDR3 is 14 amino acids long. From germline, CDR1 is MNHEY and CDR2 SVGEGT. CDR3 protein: CGSSRYSRDEKLFF. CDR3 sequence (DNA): TGTGGCAGCAGTCGCTACTCCCGCGATGAAAAACTGTTTTTT.

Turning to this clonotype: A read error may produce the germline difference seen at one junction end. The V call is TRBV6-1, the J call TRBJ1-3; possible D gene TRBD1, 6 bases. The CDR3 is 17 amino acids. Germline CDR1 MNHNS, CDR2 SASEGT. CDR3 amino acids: CASSEARGGGYGNTICF. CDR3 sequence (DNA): TGTGCCAGCAGTGAGGCCCGAGGAGGGGGGTATGGAAACACCATATGTTTT.

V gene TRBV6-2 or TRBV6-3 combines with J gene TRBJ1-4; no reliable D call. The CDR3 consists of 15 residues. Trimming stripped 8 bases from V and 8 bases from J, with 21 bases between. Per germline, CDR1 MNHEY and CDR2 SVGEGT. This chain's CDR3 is CASPIRPKVWEKLFF. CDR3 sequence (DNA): TGTGCCAGCCCCATTCGGCCCAAGGTATGGGAAAAACTGTTTTTT.

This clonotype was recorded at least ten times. CDR3 loop: CASSLQAGGRETQYF. The CDR3 DNA is TGTGCCAGCAGCTTACAAGCGGGGGGGCGAGAGACCCAGTACTTC. The chain couples TRBV7-2 to TRBJ2-5; TRBD2 agrees at 10 bases. V lost 2 bases and J lost 4; bases outside the gene matches: 4. CDR1 and CDR2 from the germline V gene are SGHTA and FQGNSA. The CDR3 loop spans 15 amino acids.

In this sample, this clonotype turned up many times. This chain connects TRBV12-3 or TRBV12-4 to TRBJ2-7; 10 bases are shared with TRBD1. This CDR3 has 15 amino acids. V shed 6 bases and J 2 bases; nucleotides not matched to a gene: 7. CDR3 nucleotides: TGTGCCAGCAGCGTCGGACAGGGGGTCGCCTACGAGCAGTACTTC. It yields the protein CASSVGQGVAYEQYF.

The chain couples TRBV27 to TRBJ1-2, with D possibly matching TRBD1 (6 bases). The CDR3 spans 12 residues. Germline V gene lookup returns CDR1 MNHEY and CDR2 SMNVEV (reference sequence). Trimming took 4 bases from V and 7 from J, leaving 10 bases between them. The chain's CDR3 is CASSSNRVGYTF. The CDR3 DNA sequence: TGTGCCAGCAGTTCGAACAGGGTTGGCTACACCTTC.

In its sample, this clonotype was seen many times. CDR3 amino acids: CASQRTQETQYF. The CDR3 DNA reads TGTGCTAGTCAAAGGACCCAAGAGACCCAGTACTTC. This chain links TRBV12-5 with TRBJ2-5; D ambiguous. Germline loops: CDR1 LGHNT, CDR2 FRNRAP. Trimming stripped 8 bases from V and 1 base from J, with 8 bases between. The CDR3 is made up of 12 amino acids.

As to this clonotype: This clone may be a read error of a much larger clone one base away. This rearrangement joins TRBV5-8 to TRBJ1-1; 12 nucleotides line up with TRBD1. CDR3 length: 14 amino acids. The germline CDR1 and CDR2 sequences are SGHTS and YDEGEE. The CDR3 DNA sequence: TGTGCCGGCAGCTTGGGGACAGGGGGCGCGGAAGCTTTCTTT. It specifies CAGSLGTGGAEAFF.

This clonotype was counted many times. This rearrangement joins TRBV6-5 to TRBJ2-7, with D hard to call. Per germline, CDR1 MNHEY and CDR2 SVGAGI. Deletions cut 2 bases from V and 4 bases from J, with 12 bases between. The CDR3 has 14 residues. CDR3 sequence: CASSYGRIFYEQYF. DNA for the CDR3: TGTGCCAGCAGTTACGGTAGGATTTTTTACGAGCAGTACTTC.

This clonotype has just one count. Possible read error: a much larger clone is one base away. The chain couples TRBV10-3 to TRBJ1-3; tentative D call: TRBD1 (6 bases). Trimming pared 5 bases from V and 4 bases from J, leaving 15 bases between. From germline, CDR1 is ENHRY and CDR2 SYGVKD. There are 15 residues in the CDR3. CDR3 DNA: TGTGCCATCAGTCGCCCTAGACAGGACGGAAACACCATATATTTT. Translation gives CAISRPRQDGNTIYF.

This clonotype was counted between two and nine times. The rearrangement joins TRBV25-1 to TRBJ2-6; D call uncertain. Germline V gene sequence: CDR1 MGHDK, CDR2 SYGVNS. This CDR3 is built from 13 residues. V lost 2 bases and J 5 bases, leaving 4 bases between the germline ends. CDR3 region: CASSEEWANVLTF. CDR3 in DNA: TGTGCCAGCAGTGAAGAGTGGGCCAACGTCCTGACTTTC.

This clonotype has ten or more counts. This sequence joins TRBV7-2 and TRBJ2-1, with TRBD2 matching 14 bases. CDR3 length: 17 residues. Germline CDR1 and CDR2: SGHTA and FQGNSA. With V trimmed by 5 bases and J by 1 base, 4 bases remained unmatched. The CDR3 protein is CASSAGLAGGSYNEQFF. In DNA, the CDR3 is TGTGCCAGCAGCGCCGGACTAGCGGGGGGTTCCTACAATGAGCAGTTCTTC. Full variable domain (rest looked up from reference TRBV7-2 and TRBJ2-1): GAGVSQSPSNKVTEKGKDVELRCDPISGHTALYWYRQSLGQGLEFLIYFQGNSAPDKSGLPSDRFSAERTGGSVSTLTIQRTQQEDSAVYLCASSAGLAGGSYNEQFFGPGTRLTVL.